The sequence of this T cell receptor beta chain was determined in a study of control samples from healthy donors and cancer patients. Here immunoSEQ multiplex PCR was the method, and the copy in TCRdb shows in-frame clones only, minus some. The sample yields tens of thousands of clones, roughly nine tenths seen once. Unmatched junction bases numbered 8, after V lost 10 bases and J lost 4 bases. CDR3 length: 14 residues. The germline V gene has CDR1 LNHDA and CDR2 SQIVND (reference sequence). Specimen: PBMCs. This chain links TRBV19 with TRBJ2-4, with 9 bases matching TRBD1. The sequence derives from a man aged 40-49 years with colorectal cancer. The CDR3 nucleotides read TGTGCCACCGACAGGGGGGAACCAAAAAACATTCAGTACTTC. It specifies CATDRGEPKNIQYF.